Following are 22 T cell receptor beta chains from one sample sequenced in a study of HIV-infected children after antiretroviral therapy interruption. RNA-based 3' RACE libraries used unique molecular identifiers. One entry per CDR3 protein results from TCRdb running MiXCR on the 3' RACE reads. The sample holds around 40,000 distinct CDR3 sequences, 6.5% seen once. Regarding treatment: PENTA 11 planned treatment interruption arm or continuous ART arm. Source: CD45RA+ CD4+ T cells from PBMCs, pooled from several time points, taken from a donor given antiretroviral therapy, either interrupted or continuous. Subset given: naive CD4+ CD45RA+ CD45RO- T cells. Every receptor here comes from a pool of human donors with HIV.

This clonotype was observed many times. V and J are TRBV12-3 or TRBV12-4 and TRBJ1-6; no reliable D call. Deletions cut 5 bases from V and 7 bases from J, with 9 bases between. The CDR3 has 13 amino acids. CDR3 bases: TGTGCCAGCAGTCGGATTAGGAATTCACCCCTCCACTTT. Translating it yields CASSRIRNSPLHF.

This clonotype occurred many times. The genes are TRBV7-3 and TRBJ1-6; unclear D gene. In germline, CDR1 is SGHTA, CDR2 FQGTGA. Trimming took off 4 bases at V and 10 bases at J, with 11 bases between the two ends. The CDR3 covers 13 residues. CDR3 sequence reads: CASSSLPGSPLHF. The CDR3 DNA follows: TGTGCCAGCAGCTCTTTGCCGGGATCACCCCTCCACTTT.

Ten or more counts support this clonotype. The CDR3 is CASSYLEDRLNTEAFF. The CDR3 coding sequence is TGTGCCAGCAGTTACCTAGAGGACAGGTTGAACACTGAAGCTTTCTTT. The chain recombines TRBV6-5 with TRBJ1-1; 7 bases line up with TRBD1. The CDR3 spans 16 residues. CDR1 MNHEY and CDR2 SVGAGI come from the germline V gene. V lost 2 bases and J lost 0; bases outside the gene matches: 6.

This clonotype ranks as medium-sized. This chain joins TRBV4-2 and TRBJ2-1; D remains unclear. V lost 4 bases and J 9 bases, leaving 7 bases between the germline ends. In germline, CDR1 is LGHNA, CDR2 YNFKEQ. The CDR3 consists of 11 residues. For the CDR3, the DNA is TGTGCCAGCAGCCCCCCTGCTGAGCAGTTCTTC. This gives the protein CASSPPAEQFF.

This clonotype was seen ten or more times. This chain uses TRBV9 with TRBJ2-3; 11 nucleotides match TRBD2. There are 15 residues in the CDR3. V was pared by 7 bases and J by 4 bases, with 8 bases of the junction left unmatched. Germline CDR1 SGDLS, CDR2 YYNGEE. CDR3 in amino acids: CASGKLAGEADTQYF. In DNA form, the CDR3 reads TGTGCCAGCGGCAAACTAGCGGGAGAAGCAGATACGCAGTATTTT. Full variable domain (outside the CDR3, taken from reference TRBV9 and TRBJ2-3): DSGVTQTPKHLITATGQRVTLRCSPRSGDLSVYWYQQSLDQGLQFLIQYYNGEERAKGNILERFSAQQFPDLHSELNLSSLELGDSALYFCASGKLAGEADTQYFGPGTRLTVL.

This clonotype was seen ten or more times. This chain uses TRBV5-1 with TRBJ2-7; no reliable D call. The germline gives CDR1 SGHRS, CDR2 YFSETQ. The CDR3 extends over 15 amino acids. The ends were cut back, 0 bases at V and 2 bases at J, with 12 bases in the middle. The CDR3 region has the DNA TGCGCCAGCAGCTTGGATAGCTACAAGGCCTACGAGCAGTACTTC. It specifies CASSLDSYKAYEQYF.

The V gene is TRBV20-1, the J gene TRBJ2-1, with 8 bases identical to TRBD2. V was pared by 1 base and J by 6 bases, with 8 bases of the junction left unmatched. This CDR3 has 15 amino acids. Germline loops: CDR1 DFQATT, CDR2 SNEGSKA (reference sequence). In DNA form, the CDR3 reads TGCAGTGCTAGAGCCGGGACTAGTGGACCCAATGAGCAGTTCTTC. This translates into CSARAGTSGPNEQFF.

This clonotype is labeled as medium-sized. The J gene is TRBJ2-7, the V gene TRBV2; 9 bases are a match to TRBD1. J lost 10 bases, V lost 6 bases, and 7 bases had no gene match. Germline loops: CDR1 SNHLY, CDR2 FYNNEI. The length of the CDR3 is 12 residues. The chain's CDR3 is CASSWDRDEQYF. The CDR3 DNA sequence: TGTGCCAGCAGCTGGGACAGGGATGAACAGTACTTC.

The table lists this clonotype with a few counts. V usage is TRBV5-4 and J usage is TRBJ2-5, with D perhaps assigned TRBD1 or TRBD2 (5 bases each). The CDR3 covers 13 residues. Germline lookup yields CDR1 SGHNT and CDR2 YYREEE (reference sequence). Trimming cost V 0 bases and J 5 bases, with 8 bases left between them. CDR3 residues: CASSLVGEETQYF. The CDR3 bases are TGTGCCAGCAGCTTGGTAGGGGAGGAGACCCAGTACTTC.

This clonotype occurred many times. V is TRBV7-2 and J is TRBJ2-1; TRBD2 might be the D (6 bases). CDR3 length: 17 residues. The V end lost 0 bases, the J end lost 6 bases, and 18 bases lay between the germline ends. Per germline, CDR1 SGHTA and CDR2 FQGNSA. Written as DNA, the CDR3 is TGTGCCAGCAGCTTAGCGCAGGTGGGGACTCCTCCCAATGAGCAGTTCTTC. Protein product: CASSLAQVGTPPNEQFF.

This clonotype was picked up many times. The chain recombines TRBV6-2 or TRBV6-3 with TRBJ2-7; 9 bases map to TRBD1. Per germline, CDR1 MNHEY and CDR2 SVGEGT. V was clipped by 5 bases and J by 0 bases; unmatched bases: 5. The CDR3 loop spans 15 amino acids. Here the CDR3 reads CASSGWDRASYEQYF. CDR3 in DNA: TGTGCCAGCAGTGGCTGGGACAGGGCCTCCTACGAGCAGTACTTC.

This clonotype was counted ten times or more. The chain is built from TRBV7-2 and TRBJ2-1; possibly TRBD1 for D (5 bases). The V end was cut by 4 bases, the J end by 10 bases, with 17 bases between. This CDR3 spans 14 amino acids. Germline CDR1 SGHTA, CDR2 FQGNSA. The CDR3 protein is CASSSLSGIGEQFF. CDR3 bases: TGTGCCAGCAGCTCGCTCTCAGGGATCGGGGAGCAGTTCTTC.

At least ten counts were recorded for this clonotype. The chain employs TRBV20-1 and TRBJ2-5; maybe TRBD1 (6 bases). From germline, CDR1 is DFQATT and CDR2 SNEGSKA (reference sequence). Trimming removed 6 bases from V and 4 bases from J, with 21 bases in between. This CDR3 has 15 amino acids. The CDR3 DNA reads TGCAGTGCGCCCAGCCCGGCCCGGACAGTAGAGACCCAGTACTTC. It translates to CSAPSPARTVETQYF.

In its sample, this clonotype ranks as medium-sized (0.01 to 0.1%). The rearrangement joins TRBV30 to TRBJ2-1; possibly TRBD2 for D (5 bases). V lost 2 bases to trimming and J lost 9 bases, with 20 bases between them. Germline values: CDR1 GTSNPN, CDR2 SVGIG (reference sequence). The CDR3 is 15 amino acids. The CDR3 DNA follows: TGTGCCTGGAGTCTCAGGACTGGGGTCTATGCTGAGCAGTTCTTC. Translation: CAWSLRTGVYAEQFF.

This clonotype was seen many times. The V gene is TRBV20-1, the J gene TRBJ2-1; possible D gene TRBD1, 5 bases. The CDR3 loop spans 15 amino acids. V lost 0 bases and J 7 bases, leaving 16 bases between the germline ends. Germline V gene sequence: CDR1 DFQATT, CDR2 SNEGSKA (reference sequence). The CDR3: CSARDRAGFRNEQFF. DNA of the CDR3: TGCAGTGCTAGAGATCGGGCAGGGTTTCGTAATGAGCAGTTCTTC.

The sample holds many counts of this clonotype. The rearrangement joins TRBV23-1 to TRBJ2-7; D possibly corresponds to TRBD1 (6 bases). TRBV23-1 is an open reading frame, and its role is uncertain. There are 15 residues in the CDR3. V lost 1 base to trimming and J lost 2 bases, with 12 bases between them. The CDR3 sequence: CASSQFGQGTYEQYF. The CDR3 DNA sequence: TGCGCCAGCAGTCAATTTGGGCAGGGGACCTACGAGCAGTACTTC.

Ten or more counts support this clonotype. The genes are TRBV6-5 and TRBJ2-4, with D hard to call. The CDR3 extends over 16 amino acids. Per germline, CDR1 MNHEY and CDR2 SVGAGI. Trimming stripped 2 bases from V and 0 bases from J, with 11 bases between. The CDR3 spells CASSYTNKGAKNIQYF. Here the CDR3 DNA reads TGTGCCAGCAGTTACACAAACAAGGGAGCCAAAAACATTCAGTACTTC.

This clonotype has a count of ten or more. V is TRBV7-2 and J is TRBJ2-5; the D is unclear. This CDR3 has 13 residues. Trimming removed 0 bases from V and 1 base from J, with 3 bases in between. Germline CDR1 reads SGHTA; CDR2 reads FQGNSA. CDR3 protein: CASSLAFQETQYF. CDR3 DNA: TGTGCCAGCAGCTTAGCTTTCCAAGAGACCCAGTACTTC.

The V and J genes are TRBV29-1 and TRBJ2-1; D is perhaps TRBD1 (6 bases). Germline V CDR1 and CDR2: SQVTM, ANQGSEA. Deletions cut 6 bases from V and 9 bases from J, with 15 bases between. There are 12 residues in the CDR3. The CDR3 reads CSVGLRGGEQFF. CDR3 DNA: TGCAGCGTAGGGCTCAGAGGGGGTGAGCAGTTCTTC.

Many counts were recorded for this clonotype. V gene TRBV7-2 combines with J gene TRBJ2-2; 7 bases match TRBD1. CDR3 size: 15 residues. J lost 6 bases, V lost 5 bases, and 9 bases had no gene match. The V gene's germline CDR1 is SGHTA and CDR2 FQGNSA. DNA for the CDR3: TGTGCCAGCAGCCCCCGACAGGGTAACGCCGGGGAGCTGTTTTTT. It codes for CASSPRQGNAGELFF.

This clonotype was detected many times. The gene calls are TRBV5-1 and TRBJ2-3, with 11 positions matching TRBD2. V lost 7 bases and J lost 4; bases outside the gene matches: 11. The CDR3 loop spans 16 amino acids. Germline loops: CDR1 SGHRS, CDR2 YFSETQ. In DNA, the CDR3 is TGCGCCAGCCATCATATAGCGGGGGGGCCTGCAGATACGCAGTATTTT. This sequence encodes CASHHIAGGPADTQYF.

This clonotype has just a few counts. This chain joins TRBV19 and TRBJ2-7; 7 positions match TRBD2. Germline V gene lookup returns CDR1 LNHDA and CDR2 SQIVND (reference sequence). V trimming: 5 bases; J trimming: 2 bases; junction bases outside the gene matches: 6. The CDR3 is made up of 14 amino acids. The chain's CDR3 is CASSRGEPTYEQYF. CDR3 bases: TGTGCCAGTAGTCGGGGGGAGCCCACCTACGAGCAGTACTTC.